Each of the 7 T cell receptor beta chains below was sequenced from the same sample in a study of T cell responses to AZD1222 COVID-19 vaccine. Generated by immunoSEQ multiplex PCR, the TCRdb table keeps only in-frame clones and is missing some. The table lists 120,000 to 150,000 clones, under 95% of them singletons. The material sequenced was peripheral blood, taken on day 0 of AZD1222 vaccination. All receptors come from an adult in good health.

CDR3 in DNA: TGTGCCAGCAGACAGGGGGTGAAAGGCACTGAAGCTTTCTTT. Its protein is CASRQGVKGTEAFF. The V call is TRBV27, the J call TRBJ1-1; 8 bases match TRBD1. Germline V gene data show CDR1 as MNHEY and CDR2 as SMNVEV (reference sequence). Trimming at V came to 6 bases and at J to 4 bases, leaving 7 bases not matched to a gene. CDR3 length equals 14 residues.

The rearrangement links TRBV11-1 to TRBJ2-2, with 7 bases lining up with TRBD2. In germline, CDR1 is SGHAT, CDR2 FQDESV (reference sequence). V shed 3 bases, J shed 4 bases, and the junction held 5 bases outside the gene matches. This CDR3 spans 15 amino acids. The CDR3 loop reads CASSFLRERTGELFF. CDR3 DNA: TGTGCCAGCAGCTTTTTGCGGGAGCGCACCGGGGAGCTGTTTTTT.

The count of this clone is one. V gene TRBV28 combines with J gene TRBJ2-3; D is unresolved. Looked up from germline, CDR1 is MDHEN and CDR2 is SYDVKM. The CDR3 runs 12 residues. Between the trimmed V and J ends, which lost 5 bases and 3 bases, there was a span of 6 bases. The CDR3 reads CASSQFTDTQYF. Written as DNA, the CDR3 is TGTGCCAGCAGTCAATTTACAGATACGCAGTATTTT. The entire variable domain, with the rest obtained from reference TRBV28 and TRBJ2-3, is as follows: DVKVTQSSRYLVKRTGEKVFLECVQDMDHENMFWYRQDPGLGLRLIYFSYDVKMKEKGDIPEGYSVSREKKERFSLILESASTNQTSMYLCASSQFTDTQYFGPGTRLTVL.

V usage is TRBV6-5 and J usage is TRBJ2-7, with D perhaps assigned TRBD1 or TRBD2 (5 bases each). Germline V gives CDR1 MNHEY, CDR2 SVGAGI. Trimming removed 7 bases at V and 2 bases at J, with 15 bases between. CDR3 length equals 14 residues. CDR3 region: CASNPGTDAYEQYF. The CDR3 DNA follows: TGTGCCAGCAACCCCGGGACGGATGCCTACGAGCAGTACTTC.

The rearrangement uses TRBV28 and TRBJ1-2; no definite D call. CDR3 length: 10 residues. The germline CDR1 and CDR2 sequences are MDHEN and SYDVKM. The V end lost 4 bases, the J end lost 4 bases, and 1 base lay between the germline ends. The CDR3 bases are TGTGCCAGCAGTTCCTATGGCTACACCTTC. The encoded protein is CASSSYGYTF.

This chain joins TRBV2 and TRBJ1-1; no clear D. The CDR3 is made up of 14 amino acids. Trimming stripped 5 bases from V and 3 bases from J, with 13 bases between. CDR1 and CDR2 from the germline V gene are SNHLY and FYNNEI. CDR3 nucleotides: TGTGCCAGCAGTTCTCGAGGATACTACACTGAAGCTTTCTTT. It is translated as CASSSRGYYTEAFF.

The chain uses TRBV6-5 and TRBJ2-7, with 8 bases lining up with TRBD2. Germline V gene sequence: CDR1 MNHEY, CDR2 SVGAGI. The J segment lost 0 bases and the V segment lost 0 bases, leaving 4 bases of the junction unmatched. The CDR3 totals 16 residues. CDR3 in amino acids: CASSYSTSGSSYEQYF. As DNA, the CDR3 is TGTGCCAGCAGTTACTCAACGAGCGGGAGCTCCTACGAGCAGTACTTC.